This TCR beta chain was observed in a study of blood T cells in healthy people across ages. The study, taken as a whole, reports: Samples with more naive T cells showed higher observed beta diversity. Donor CMV infection status was unknown, possibly confounding age-related changes in expanded clonotypes.

A few counts support this clonotype. Its target is unknown. The CDR3 contains 14 residues. With 5 bases removed from V and 2 bases from J, the gap between germline ends came to 13 bases. Germline values: CDR1 SGHTA, CDR2 FQGNSA. Extractions gave at least 5 micrograms of total RNA per sample. Sample-barcoded 5' priming and a J-beta primer mix drove a second PCR of roughly 6 to 12 cycles. TCRdb recomputed calls from the 5' RACE reads with MiXCR, one row per CDR3 protein. The sample comprises 1.5 million to 2 million distinct CDR3 sequences, 40% to 55% of which are singletons, and over 2% rests with the top ten.

The source of this sequence is a woman aged 40 to 50 in good health. The chain couples TRBV7-2 to TRBJ2-7, with TRBD2 as a possible D gene (5 bases). The sample consisted of blood. CDR3 DNA sequence: TGTGCCAGCAGCCGTAGAGGGTCCACCTACGAGCAGTACTTC. It codes for CASSRRGSTYEQYF.